Detailed here is one T cell receptor (beta chain). Its antigen is still unknown. The data stem from a study of OX40 agonist ivuxolimab in advanced cancers. Regarding the study as a whole: Clonal expansion by week 6 occurred in CD4+ and CD8+ blood T cells (at 0.1 to 3.0 mg/kg).

TCRdb keeps only in-frame clones here, not all; method: immunoSEQ multiplex PCR. The top ten clones hold around a quarter of a sample with 35,000 or so clones, more than 75% of them seen once. The CDR3 is made up of 13 amino acids. V was shortened by 7 bases and J by 3 bases, with 13 bases between the two germline ends. Germline assignment: CDR1 SGHVS and CDR2 FNYEAQ. Autoimmune disease history or systemic immunosuppression led to patient exclusion. The sequencing here drew on CD4+ or CD8+ T cells sorted from blood, taken in a trial of the OX40 agonist ivuxolimab. This chain joins TRBV7-6 and TRBJ2-7; D gene ambiguous. This receptor was identified in an adult with an advanced solid tumor such as melanoma, head and neck, liver or kidney cancer. The CDR3 nucleotides are TGTGCCAGCACCCAGACGTTCGTCTACGAGCAGTACTTC. Protein product: CASTQTFVYEQYF.